What follows describes a single T cell receptor beta chain. Its antigen is not known. PCR amplification relied on 60 Vbeta primers (plus 13 Jbeta primers). The data were produced by immunoSEQ multiplex PCR, yet TCRdb's version contains in-frame clones alone and is incomplete. The data show fewer than 150,000 clones, 70% to 80% seen once. The CDR3 is made up of 15 amino acids. CDR1 and CDR2 (germline): MGHRA, YSYEKL. Trimming at V came to 3 bases and at J to 0 bases, leaving 5 bases not matched to a gene. The data derive from a study of cytomegalovirus exposure and HLA in healthy donors. Study-level background: Of all 400 or so donors who were genotyped, 80% to 85% belonged to the Caucasian-associated ancestry cluster.

The study's findings and limits: The authors later linked a missense DCLRE1C variant to TCR beta V- and J-gene trimming. Evidence from a later analysis indicated that most CMV-associated TCR beta chains looked HLA-restricted.

The TCR sequence derives from a man in his fifties or sixties in good health and CMV-seropositive. The material sequenced was PBMCs. The chain links TRBV4-1 to TRBJ2-7; 7 positions match TRBD1. CDR3 amino acids: CASSQTQGNSYEQYF. CDR3 bases: TGCGCCAGCAGCCAGACACAGGGGAACTCCTACGAGCAGTACTTC.